These 12 T cell receptor beta chains share one sample of origin, sequenced in a study of cytomegalovirus exposure and HLA in healthy donors. The primer mix had 60 Vbeta and 13 Jbeta primers. TCRdb keeps only in-frame clones here, not all; method: immunoSEQ multiplex PCR. Of fewer than 300,000 clones in the sample, just over 85% were seen once. Material for sequencing was PBMCs. The receptor source for this set is a man in his forties or fifties in good health and CMV-seropositive.

This clone was observed many times. The chain is built from TRBV10-3 and TRBJ2-2, with 8 bases identical to TRBD2. The CDR3 covers 14 residues. Germline loops: CDR1 ENHRY, CDR2 SYGVKD. J lost 4 bases, V lost 6 bases, and 4 bases had no gene match. This chain's CDR3 is CAIRAGVPTGELFF. The CDR3 DNA reads as TGTGCCATCAGAGCGGGAGTCCCCACCGGGGAGCTGTTTTTT.

CDR3 protein: CASSWTSVTYEQYF. In DNA, the CDR3 is TGTGCCAGCAGCTGGACTAGCGTAACCTACGAGCAGTACTTC. The V and J genes are TRBV7-2 and TRBJ2-7, with TRBD2 matching over 9 bases. This CDR3 is 14 amino acids long. The V and J ends lost 4 bases and 2 bases, in that order; junction bases with no gene match: 3. Looked up from germline, CDR1 is SGHTA and CDR2 is FQGNSA.

The V and J genes are TRBV5-1 and TRBJ2-2; D gene ambiguous. The V end lost 4 bases, the J end lost 6 bases, and 13 bases lay between the germline ends. This CDR3 spans 14 amino acids. Germline values: CDR1 SGHRS, CDR2 YFSETQ. The CDR3 DNA reads TGCGCCAGCAGCCTTAGAACCGATCCCGGGGAGCTGTTTTTT. This sequence encodes CASSLRTDPGELFF.

The chain recombines TRBV9 with TRBJ2-1, with 11 bases lining up with TRBD2. The junction had 14 bases not matched to a gene; V was cut back by 6 bases and J by 9 bases. This CDR3 is built from 16 residues. The germline gives CDR1 SGDLS, CDR2 YYNGEE. The CDR3 region is CASIKGDSGRAGEQFF. The CDR3 nucleotides are TGTGCCAGCATCAAGGGGGATAGCGGGAGGGCCGGTGAGCAGTTCTTC.

The chain recombines TRBV5-1 with TRBJ2-2; 13 bases map to TRBD2. J was trimmed by 5 bases and V by 2 bases; bases with no gene match: 3. Germline CDR1 SGHRS, CDR2 YFSETQ. The CDR3 has 16 amino acids. CDR3 nucleotide sequence: TGCGCCAGCAGCTTCGGGACTAGCGGGATAACCGGGGAGCTGTTTTTT. Protein: CASSFGTSGITGELFF.

Remarks on this clone: The sample carries other DNA sequences with the same CDR3. CDR3 sequence reads: CASSLGLAGGADTQYF. The CDR3 bases are TGCGCCAGCAGCTTGGGACTAGCGGGAGGGGCAGATACGCAGTATTTT. V and J are TRBV5-1 and TRBJ2-3; 14 bases map to TRBD2. The trim removed 0 bases at V and 4 bases at J, leaving 1 base unmatched. The CDR3 spans 16 residues. Germline V gene data show CDR1 as SGHRS and CDR2 as YFSETQ.

V and J are TRBV28 and TRBJ2-5; the D gene is possibly TRBD1 (5 bases). The CDR3 length is 15 residues. Germline V gives CDR1 MDHEN, CDR2 SYDVKM. Trimming left V 5 bases short and J 0 bases short, with 13 bases between. The CDR3: CASSHDRSYQETQYF. The CDR3 nucleotides are TGTGCCAGCAGTCACGACAGATCGTACCAAGAGACCCAGTACTTC.

The chain uses TRBV7-2 and TRBJ2-5, with 8 bases aligning to TRBD1. Losses at the gene ends were 6 bases for V and 3 bases for J; bases not matched to a gene: 9. CDR3 length equals 15 residues. Germline V gene sequence: CDR1 SGHTA, CDR2 FQGNSA. CDR3 bases: TGTGCCAGCAGGGGGGACAGGACCTCCAAAGAGACCCAGTACTTC. It codes for CASRGDRTSKETQYF.

This chain links TRBV7-3 with TRBJ2-1, with a tentative D call TRBD2 (6 bases). This CDR3 is built from 15 residues. The germline gives CDR1 SGHTA, CDR2 FQGTGA. Deletions cut 3 bases from V and 0 bases from J, with 9 bases between. This CDR3 is CASSFSGSSYNEQFF. The CDR3 DNA reads as TGTGCCAGCAGCTTTAGCGGTAGCTCCTACAATGAGCAGTTCTTC.

The gene calls are TRBV7-6 and TRBJ2-2; 10 nucleotides align to TRBD2. V dropped 2 bases and J dropped 4; count of bases not matched to a gene: 10. The CDR3 sequence is 18 residues long. The V gene's germline CDR1 is SGHVS and CDR2 FNYEAQ. The CDR3 coding sequence is TGTGCCAGCAGCTTAAGAACTAGCGGGATACTCTCCACCGGGGAGCTGTTTTTT. Amino acid sequence: CASSLRTSGILSTGELFF. The complete variable domain, with remaining parts taken from reference TRBV7-6 and TRBJ2-2, reads GAGVSQSPRYKVTKRGQDVALRCDPISGHVSLYWYRQALGQGPEFLTYFNYEAQQDKSGLPNDRFSAERPEGSISTLTIQRTEQRDSAMYRCASSLRTSGILSTGELFFGEGSRLTVL.

The V gene is TRBV18, the J gene TRBJ2-1; D call uncertain. The CDR3 runs 14 residues. CDR1 is KGHSH and CDR2 is LQKENI in the germline V gene. The V end lost 3 bases, the J end lost 4 bases, and 10 bases lay between the germline ends. CDR3 nucleotide sequence: TGTGCCAGCTCACCCCAGGTCGCGTACAATGAGCAGTTCTTC. Its translation is CASSPQVAYNEQFF.

The chain is built from TRBV2 and TRBJ2-5; TRBD1 matches 7 bases. CDR1 is SNHLY, CDR2 FYNNEI, per germline. CDR3 length equals 13 residues. J was trimmed by 5 bases and V by 5 bases; bases with no gene match: 5. CDR3 region: CASSRGLGETQYF. The CDR3 DNA reads as TGTGCCAGCAGTAGGGGGCTGGGGGAGACCCAGTACTTC.